This T cell receptor (beta chain) was observed in a study of low-dose radiotherapy and immunotherapy resistance in tumors. Study at large: Participants in Cohort 2 were given 1 Gy per fraction every two weeks, for 13 Gy over 26 weeks.

The germline gives CDR1 MDHEN, CDR2 SYDVKM. The CDR3 length is 14 residues. The V and J ends lost 3 bases and 5 bases respectively, with 13 bases between them. TRAV- and TRBV-specific primers were used for first-strand cDNA, which covered alpha and beta chains. With a V-primer adapter and a constant-region primer, TCRs were amplified for about 19 PCR cycles. Isolated mRNA was amplified by in vitro transcription. TCRdb re-analysed the reads in MiXCR, keeping a single row per CDR3 protein. The sample has around 100,000 distinct CDR3 sequences, roughly 19% seen once; the top ten hold more than 10%. The sample's time point: after trial treatment. Regarding treatment: LDRT plus nivolumab, ipilimumab, low-dose cyclophosphamide and aspirin (RACIN trial). Patients with advanced, tumor-infiltrating lymphocyte-negative solid tumors were eligible.

The gene calls are TRBV28 and TRBJ2-5; weak D call: TRBD1 (5 bases). The receptor comes from a female donor with ovarian cancer. This specimen was PBMCs, taken after low-dose radiotherapy plus immunotherapy. As DNA, the CDR3 is TGTGCCAGCAGTTTCGGCGCAGGGTGGGAGACCCAGTACTTC. Protein sequence: CASSFGAGWETQYF.